This T cell receptor beta chain comes out of a study of blood T cell repertoires in COVID-19. Looking at the study overall: The study drew acute and convalescent COVID-19 samples from the United States, Italy and Spain. PBMCs, B-cell-depleted T cells, or T cells were the source of the cDNA or gDNA that made up the material.

Under the authors' procedure: Using reference gene primer amplification, nucleated cell counts were estimated. This table comes from immunoSEQ multiplex PCR, and its TCRdb copy is limited to in-frame clones, with some not included. Clone size and V and J calls were adopted from that table, with D and trimming inferred from the DNA. This sample carries 75,000 to 90,000 clones, 90% of them seen once, and the ten largest clones take 0.95% to 1.3%. Germline V gene data show CDR1 as SGHTA and CDR2 as FQGTGA. The CDR3 contains 15 residues. Trimming at V came to 3 bases and at J to 6 bases, leaving 6 bases not matched to a gene.

Material for sequencing was peripheral blood. The chain recombines TRBV7-3 with TRBJ2-1; 9 bases are a match to TRBD2. The origin of this receptor is a woman aged 45-59 years in a cohort sampled during active COVID-19. The CDR3 DNA reads TGTGCCAGCAGCTTTAAGGGCGGGAGGGCCAATGAGCAGTTCTTC. Protein product: CASSFKGGRANEQFF.